The entry below describes one T cell receptor (beta chain). This record belongs to a study of blood T cell repertoires in COVID-19. Across the study: Samples representing acute and convalescent COVID-19 were sourced from the United States, Italy and Spain. The cDNA or gDNA used as material had been derived from T cells, B-cell-depleted T cells, or PBMCs.

In the original workflow: For nucleated cells, counts were estimated from reference gene primer amplification. Generated by immunoSEQ multiplex PCR, the TCRdb table keeps only in-frame clones and is missing some. V and J calls and clone size are given by that table; D and trimming were obtained from the DNA. This repertoire shows 52,000 or so clones, 82% found once; its top ten account for 5.5% to 7%. The sequencing sample was made of peripheral blood. The receptor comes from a human donor in a cohort sampled during active or convalescent COVID-19.

CDR3: CASSPPSGRNTGELFF. The CDR3 coding sequence is TGTGCCAGCTCACCACCGTCGGGTAGGAACACCGGGGAGCTGTTTTTT. The chain uses TRBV18 and TRBJ2-2; D remains unclear. Germline lookup yields CDR1 KGHSH and CDR2 LQKENI. The CDR3 is 16 amino acids. The V end lost 0 bases, the J end lost 1 base, and 9 bases lay between the germline ends.